Following are 29 T cell receptor beta chains from one sample sequenced in a study of T-cell reconstitution after alpha-beta-depleted transplantation in children. Preparation of the TCRbeta library was carried out with unique molecular identifiers. MiXCR, applied by TCRdb to the PCR reads, yields one record per CDR3 protein. The table has about 610,000 distinct CDR3 sequences, 25% to 30% seen once. Material: PBMCs, obtained before TCRalphabeta/CD19-depleted stem cell transplant. The receptors were sampled from a boy less than two years old with Wiskott-Aldrich syndrome, due to receive a stem cell transplant.

The V and J genes are TRBV6-1 and TRBJ2-2; 9 positions match TRBD1. V gave up 0 bases and J gave up 9 bases; unmatched junction bases: 11. The CDR3 runs 17 residues. CDR1 is MNHNS, CDR2 SASEGT, per germline. CDR3 sequence reads: CASSEATGTGLFRELFF. The CDR3 coding sequence is TGTGCCAGCAGTGAAGCGACCGGGACAGGGCTTTTCCGGGAGCTGTTTTTT.

This clonotype was detected a few times. The rearrangement links TRBV10-3 to TRBJ2-1; 7 bases are a match to TRBD2. J was trimmed by 5 bases and V by 5 bases; bases with no gene match: 9. The V gene's germline CDR1 is ENHRY and CDR2 SYGVKD. This CDR3 is built from 15 residues. Written as DNA, the CDR3 is TGTGCCATCAGTTCGGGGCTAGCGGTAAACAATGAGCAGTTCTTC. It is translated as CAISSGLAVNNEQFF.

This clonotype was counted only a few times. This chain uses TRBV11-3 with TRBJ2-2; 7 nucleotides match TRBD2. The CDR3 has 14 amino acids. Germline V CDR1 and CDR2: SGHNT, YENEEA. Trimming removed 8 bases from V and 0 bases from J; junction bases left unmatched: 3. The CDR3 region has the DNA TGTGCCAGCGGGCGGGGGACGAACACCGGGGAGCTGTTTTTT. Translated: CASGRGTNTGELFF.

Only a few counts were recorded for this clonotype. The V gene is TRBV11-2, the J gene TRBJ2-2; D is undetermined. Germline-derived CDR1 and CDR2 are SGHAT and FQNNGV. The CDR3 has 14 amino acids. V dropped 0 bases and J dropped 5 bases, with 7 bases sitting between them. In DNA form, the CDR3 reads TGTGCCAGCAGCTTAGATCTCAGAACCGGGGAGCTGTTTTTT. The encoded protein is CASSLDLRTGELFF. Filled out from reference TRBV11-2 and TRBJ2-2, the complete variable domain reads EAGVAQSPRYKIIEKRQSVAFWCNPISGHATLYWYQQILGQGPKLLIQFQNNGVVDDSQLPKDRFSAERLKGVDSTLKIQPAKLEDSAVYLCASSLDLRTGELFFGEGSRLTVL.

This clonotype was observed at least ten times. The chain couples TRBV14 to TRBJ2-7; 7 bases fit TRBD1. The trim removed 0 bases at V and 2 bases at J, leaving 16 bases unmatched. The V gene's germline CDR1 is SGHDN and CDR2 FVKESK. The CDR3 sequence is 19 residues long. The CDR3 sequence is CASSQDGIQDGTAPYEQYF. DNA for the CDR3: TGTGCCAGCAGCCAAGACGGTATCCAAGACGGGACAGCGCCCTACGAGCAGTACTTC.

The chain links TRBV29-1 to TRBJ2-2; 7 positions match TRBD1. Germline trimming cut 5 bases from V and 5 bases from J; bases unmatched to any gene: 8. The CDR3 runs to 14 residues. Germline V gene sequence: CDR1 SQVTM, CDR2 ANQGSEA. The CDR3 coding sequence is TGCAGCGTTCGACAGGGTTTAGGGACCGGGGAGCTGTTTTTT. Translating it yields CSVRQGLGTGELFF.

Only a few counts were recorded for this clonotype. V usage is TRBV7-8 and J usage is TRBJ2-1; D is unclear. The V end was cut by 5 bases, the J end by 0 bases, with 14 bases between. CDR1 is SGHVS and CDR2 is FQNEAQ in the germline V gene. This CDR3 spans 16 amino acids. The CDR3 bases are TGTGCCAGCAGCCCAGACCCCCAGAGCTCCTACAATGAGCAGTTCTTC. This encodes CASSPDPQSSYNEQFF.

J is TRBJ2-7 and V is TRBV29-1; D may be TRBD1 (6 bases). The CDR3 totals 11 residues. The V end lost 5 bases, the J end lost 5 bases, and 10 bases lay between the germline ends. The germline CDR1 and CDR2 sequences are SQVTM and ANQGSEA. The CDR3 region has the DNA TGCAGCGTTAGGACAGTCAACGAGCAGTACTTC. This encodes CSVRTVNEQYF.

This clonotype was picked up a small number of times. The genes are TRBV18 and TRBJ2-2, with 12 positions matching TRBD2. Germline loops: CDR1 KGHSH, CDR2 LQKENI. This CDR3 is 17 amino acids long. The V segment lost 0 bases and the J segment 1 base; nucleotides outside the gene matches: 0. Here the CDR3 reads CASSPPGLAGNTGELFF. CDR3 nucleotides: TGTGCCAGCTCACCACCGGGACTAGCGGGGAACACCGGGGAGCTGTTTTTT.

This clonotype showed up just a few times. The chain joins TRBV20-1 to TRBJ1-2, with TRBD1 identical over 8 bases. Per the germline V gene, CDR1 is DFQATT and CDR2 is SNEGSKA (reference sequence). The CDR3 sequence is 14 residues long. The J segment lost 8 bases and the V segment lost 4 bases, leaving 12 bases of the junction unmatched. The DNA of the CDR3 is TGCAGTGCTACCCCCCCGGACAGGGTCAACGGCTACACCTTC. Protein product: CSATPPDRVNGYTF.

The genes are TRBV7-9 and TRBJ2-2; perhaps TRBD1 as D (5 bases). Germline V gives CDR1 SEHNR, CDR2 FQNEAQ (reference sequence). The CDR3 has 15 amino acids. The V gene lost 5 bases and the J gene lost 3 bases, with 13 bases spanning the gap. The CDR3 spells CASSTFTGYTGELFF. DNA for the CDR3: TGTGCCAGCAGCACCTTCACAGGATACACCGGGGAGCTGTTTTTT.

This clonotype occurred a few times. The chain combines TRBV28 with TRBJ2-7; tentatively, D is TRBD2 (6 bases). CDR1 and CDR2 (germline): MDHEN, SYDVKM. The CDR3 is made up of 14 amino acids. Trimming stripped 7 bases from V and 5 bases from J, with 18 bases between. CDR3 coding DNA: TGTGCCAGCACCTCCAGGCGGAGGGTGGACGAGCAGTACTTC. Residues: CASTSRRRVDEQYF.

This chain joins TRBV28 and TRBJ2-1, with 8 bases identical to TRBD2. This CDR3 has 14 residues. V gave up 3 bases and J gave up 9 bases; unmatched junction bases: 7. Germline V lookup: CDR1 MDHEN, CDR2 SYDVKM. The CDR3 spells CASSLLVAGREQFF. The CDR3 nucleotides read TGTGCCAGCAGTTTGTTGGTAGCGGGACGTGAGCAGTTCTTC.

This clonotype was counted a few times. The chain is built from TRBV27 and TRBJ2-5; 9 bases line up with TRBD1. Germline loops: CDR1 MNHEY, CDR2 SMNVEV (reference sequence). CDR3 length: 14 amino acids. After removal of 5 bases from V and 5 bases from J, the junction contained 6 bases not matched to a gene. CDR3 sequence: CASSGGQGRETQYF. The CDR3 DNA follows: TGTGCCAGCAGTGGGGGACAGGGACGCGAGACCCAGTACTTC.

The genes are TRBV7-2 and TRBJ2-1; D perhaps matches TRBD2 (6 bases). Between the trimmed V and J ends, which lost 3 bases and 9 bases, there was a span of 15 bases. This CDR3 comprises 14 residues. CDR1 is SGHTA and CDR2 is FQGNSA in the germline V gene. As DNA, the CDR3 is TGTGCCAGCAGCTTTGCACGGGAGAGGGCTGAGCAGTTCTTC. This translates into CASSFARERAEQFF.

This clonotype showed up just a few times. V gene TRBV7-6 combines with J gene TRBJ1-1, with TRBD1 matching 7 bases. The germline gives CDR1 SGHVS, CDR2 FNYEAQ. Trimming cost V 5 bases and J 10 bases; bases outside gene matches: 10. The CDR3 extends over 13 amino acids. The CDR3 loop is CASSPHFPGGAFF. DNA of the CDR3: TGTGCCAGCAGCCCTCACTTCCCAGGGGGAGCTTTCTTT.

The gene calls are TRBV7-9 and TRBJ2-3; 11 bases are shared with TRBD2. J gave up 8 bases and V 5 bases, and 12 bases lay outside the gene matches. This CDR3 has 16 residues. Germline V gene lookup returns CDR1 SEHNR and CDR2 FQNEAQ (reference sequence). CDR3 protein: CASSEALAGGGGTQYF. CDR3 DNA: TGTGCCAGCAGCGAAGCCCTAGCGGGAGGAGGGGGTACGCAGTATTTT.

This clonotype was picked up a small number of times. This rearrangement joins TRBV3-1 to TRBJ2-1, with 7 positions matching TRBD2. The CDR3 loop spans 17 amino acids. Germline V gene sequence: CDR1 LGHDT, CDR2 YNNKEL (reference sequence). The V gene end was trimmed by 6 bases and the J gene end by 3 bases; junction bases not matched to a gene: 14. The CDR3 DNA is TGTGCCAGCAGGCGAAGCCGAGGGGAGGGTTTCTACAATGAGCAGTTCTTC. The encoded protein is CASRRSRGEGFYNEQFF.

The J gene is TRBJ2-5, the V gene TRBV6-5; D ambiguous. The CDR3 consists of 15 residues. Trimming stripped 0 bases from V and 2 bases from J, with 10 bases between. Per germline, CDR1 MNHEY and CDR2 SVGAGI. The CDR3 DNA reads TGTGCCAGCAGTTACTCGGTTCACAGACAAGAGACCCAGTACTTC. Amino acids: CASSYSVHRQETQYF.

V usage is TRBV5-1 and J usage is TRBJ2-1, with 11 bases fitting TRBD2. Unmatched junction bases numbered 10, after V lost 5 bases and J lost 3 bases. Per germline, CDR1 SGHRS and CDR2 YFSETQ. The CDR3 has 17 residues. CDR3 protein: CASRPQTSGMIYNEQFF. In nucleotides, the CDR3 is TGCGCCAGCAGACCTCAGACTAGCGGGATGATCTACAATGAGCAGTTCTTC.

The chain has TRBV12-3 or TRBV12-4 and TRBJ2-1; no clear D. The CDR3 loop spans 16 amino acids. V was clipped by 1 base and J by 1 base, with 11 bases between them. The CDR3 spells CASSLGLMGSYNEQFF. In DNA, the CDR3 is TGTGCCAGCAGTTTAGGGCTAATGGGGTCCTACAATGAGCAGTTCTTC.

This clonotype was picked up a small number of times. The chain carries TRBV5-1 and TRBJ1-1; 7 nucleotides align to TRBD1. This CDR3 is built from 15 residues. Germline V lookup: CDR1 SGHRS, CDR2 YFSETQ. V was clipped by 0 bases and J by 6 bases; unmatched bases: 8. Written as DNA, the CDR3 is TGCGCCAGCAGCTTGGCGGGTAACAGGGGCCCTGAAGCTTTCTTT. Encoded protein: CASSLAGNRGPEAFF.

This clonotype was observed a handful of times. The rearrangement joins TRBV10-3 to TRBJ2-1; the match to TRBD1 covers 7 bases. J gave up 7 bases and V 10 bases, and 10 bases lay outside the gene matches. Per the germline V gene, CDR1 is ENHRY and CDR2 is SYGVKD. The CDR3 runs 13 residues. The CDR3 sequence is CATRDSQPNEQFF. The CDR3 nucleotides are TGTGCCACCAGGGACAGTCAGCCTAATGAGCAGTTCTTC.

CDR3 loop: CASSLTGQYTGELFF. The CDR3 coding sequence is TGTGCCAGCAGCTTAACGGGACAATACACCGGGGAGCTGTTTTTT. The chain uses TRBV7-3 and TRBJ2-2; D possibly corresponds to TRBD1 (6 bases). Germline-derived CDR1 and CDR2 are SGHTA and FQGTGA. This CDR3 comprises 15 residues. Trimming took off 0 bases at V and 3 bases at J, with 8 bases between the two ends.

The V call is TRBV20-1, the J call TRBJ2-1, with TRBD2 matching 12 bases. With 5 bases clipped from V and 0 bases from J, the junction kept 11 bases outside the gene matches. The CDR3 length is 18 residues. Germline CDR1 DFQATT, CDR2 SNEGSKA (reference sequence). The DNA of the CDR3 is TGCAGTGCTTCAACCCGGACTAGCGGGACGAGCTCCTACAATGAGCAGTTCTTC. The encoded protein is CSASTRTSGTSSYNEQFF.

The chain links TRBV5-1 to TRBJ2-3; 7 positions agree with TRBD1. The junction had 8 bases not matched to a gene; V was cut back by 4 bases and J by 6 bases. CDR3 length: 14 amino acids. From germline, CDR1 is SGHRS and CDR2 YFSETQ. Here the CDR3 reads CASSATGTRDTQYF. The CDR3 DNA is TGCGCCAGCAGCGCGACAGGGACCAGGGATACGCAGTATTTT.

This chain links TRBV5-1 with TRBJ2-1, with 10 positions matching TRBD1. Germline V gives CDR1 SGHRS, CDR2 YFSETQ. The CDR3 totals 15 residues. The ends lost 6 bases at V and 8 bases at J; junction bases unmatched: 11. CDR3 DNA: TGCGCCAGCACGTCGAGACAGGGGGCTATCGATGAGCAGTTCTTC. Protein product: CASTSRQGAIDEQFF.

This rearrangement joins TRBV24-1 to TRBJ2-7; D gene unclear. The CDR3 covers 15 residues. Germline CDR1 KGHDR, CDR2 SFDVKD. V shed 4 bases and J shed 3 bases, with 15 bases lying between them. The CDR3 is CATSEADPPLYEQYF. CDR3 sequence (DNA): TGTGCCACCAGTGAGGCGGATCCCCCCCTCTACGAGCAGTACTTC.

This sequence joins TRBV2 and TRBJ2-3, with D unclear. Trimming removed 2 bases from V and 6 bases from J, with 6 bases in between. From germline, CDR1 is SNHLY and CDR2 FYNNEI. The CDR3 sequence is 12 residues long. CDR3 bases: TGTGCCAGCAGTGAAAGACGGGATACGCAGTATTTT. Translating gives CASSERRDTQYF.